The present T cell receptor (beta chain) was sequenced within a study of T cells in Graves' hyperthyroidism and ophthalmopathy. This clonotype was recorded a few times. From RNA transcripts, TCR beta CDR3 regions were amplified. HTBI primers were the set used in a first-round RT-PCR of the TCR CDR3. TCRdb re-analysed the multiplex PCR reads in MiXCR, keeping a single row per CDR3 protein. Of roughly 580,000 distinct CDR3 sequences in the sample, around 45% were seen once. This CDR3 comprises 13 residues. CDR1 and CDR2 (germline): SNHLY, FYNNEI. The V end lost 3 bases, the J end lost 2 bases, and 8 bases lay between the germline ends.

Sample: peripheral blood or thyroid tissue (not recorded which). The V gene is TRBV2, the J gene TRBJ2-7, with D perhaps TRBD2 (6 bases). The TCR was taken from a woman aged 18-30 years with Graves' hyperthyroidism. The CDR3 reads CASSEGRPYEQYF. In nucleotides, the CDR3 is TGTGCCAGCAGTGAGGGGAGGCCCTACGAGCAGTACTTC. The full variable domain, rest sourced from reference TRBV2 and TRBJ2-7, is EPEVTQTPSHQVTQMGQEVILRCVPISNHLYFYWYRQILGQKVEFLVSFYNNEISEKSEIFDDQFSVERPDGSNFTLKIRSTKLEDSAMYFCASSEGRPYEQYFGPGTRLTVT.